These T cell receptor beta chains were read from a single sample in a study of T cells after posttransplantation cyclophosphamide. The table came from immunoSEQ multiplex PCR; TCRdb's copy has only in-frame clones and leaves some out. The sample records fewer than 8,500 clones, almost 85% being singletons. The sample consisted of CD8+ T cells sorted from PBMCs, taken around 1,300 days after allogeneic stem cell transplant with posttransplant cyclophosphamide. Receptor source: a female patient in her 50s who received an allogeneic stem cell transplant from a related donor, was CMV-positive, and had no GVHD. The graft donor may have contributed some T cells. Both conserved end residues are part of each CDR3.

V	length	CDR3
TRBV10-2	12	CASSESGYEQYF
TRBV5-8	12	CAGALSRTEAFF
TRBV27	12	CASKVGDTEAFF
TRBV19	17	CASSISLGPSGSYEQYF
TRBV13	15	CASSQYRGFNQPQHF
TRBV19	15	CASSIGGANSYEQYF
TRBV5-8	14	CASSPMGGPASQYF
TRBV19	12	CASEDRAYEQYF
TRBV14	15	CASSQAGTLYNEQFF
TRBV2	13	CASSVTSNYGYTF
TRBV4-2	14	CASSQDGGDTEAFF
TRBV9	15	CASSVGGRAQETQYF
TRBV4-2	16	CASSQDRHSSYNEQFF
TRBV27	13	CASSYLAGGEQYF
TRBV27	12	CASSFAGDIQYF
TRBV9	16	CASSVEGGRGQETQYF
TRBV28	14	CASGAGQGPYEQYF
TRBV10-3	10	CAIGQYEQYF
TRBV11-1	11	CASSLAYEQYF
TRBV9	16	CASSVGGGRATDTQYF
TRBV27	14	CASSPAGGLSPLHF
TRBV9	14	CASSHGTNQETQYF
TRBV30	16	CALLRTSEMKTGELFF
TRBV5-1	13	CASSYTGGPEAFF
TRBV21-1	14	CASLKAVVSYEQYF
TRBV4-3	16	CASSQEAGVLFFEQFF
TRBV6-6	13	CASATGNTGELFF
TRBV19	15	CASSIWGDPRDGYTF
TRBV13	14	CASSSRTGIYGYTF
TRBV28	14	CASSFDVGYYEQYF
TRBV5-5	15	CASSPLRGGNTEAFF
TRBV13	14	CASSLGDSNGEAFF
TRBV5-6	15	CASSFDRDYTGELFF
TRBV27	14	CASSGTAVTYEQYF
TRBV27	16	CASSVYGGTVRETQYF
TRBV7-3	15	CASSSYGTGVGEQFF
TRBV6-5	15	CASSYSTGNSEKLFF
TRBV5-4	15	CASSFRGGMGSEQYF